A single sample gave rise to the 20 T cell receptor beta chains below, sequenced in a study of CD8 T cells in ankylosing spondylitis. Study outcomes and limitations: It appeared that ankylosing spondylitis blood was characterized by a TCR beta motif of fewer than 10 highly homologous variants.

TCRdb analysed the 5' RACE reads with MiXCR anew, one entry per CDR3 protein. The table lists some 450,000 distinct CDR3 sequences, over 15% of them singletons. These TCRs are of unknown antigen specificity. Sample: blood, either unsorted or a sorted T cell fraction (not recorded which). All receptors come from a male donor with ankylosing spondylitis.

This clonotype was counted between two and nine times. The V and J genes are TRBV11-2 and TRBJ2-7; the D is unclear. The V and J ends lost 5 bases and 5 bases respectively, with 19 bases between them. The germline V gene has CDR1 SGHAT and CDR2 FQNNGV. The CDR3 is made up of 15 amino acids. CDR3 bases: TGTGCCAGCAGCCCCGGGTCCCGTAGTGGCCACGAGCAGTACTTC. Protein product: CASSPGSRSGHEQYF.

In this sample, this clonotype turned up a few times. The chain's CDR3 is CSVGVAEAFF. Here the CDR3 DNA reads TGCAGCGTGGGGGTGGCTGAAGCTTTCTTT. The chain links TRBV29-1 to TRBJ1-1; D is perhaps TRBD1 (5 bases). Per the germline V gene, CDR1 is SQVTM and CDR2 is ANQGSEA. V was cut by 6 bases and J by 6 bases, with 8 bases left in between. The CDR3 is made up of 10 amino acids.

The V and J genes are TRBV25-1 and TRBJ1-5; no clear D gene. The V end lost 7 bases, the J end lost 5 bases, and 9 bases lay between the germline ends. There are 12 residues in the CDR3. Germline CDR1 MGHDK, CDR2 SYGVNS. This CDR3 reads CASTRTDQPQHF. CDR3 sequence (DNA): TGTGCCAGCACCAGGACGGATCAGCCCCAGCATTTT.

This clonotype was picked up many times. The J gene is TRBJ1-6, the V gene TRBV12-3 or TRBV12-4; D gene ambiguous. The CDR3 is made up of 12 amino acids. V lost 2 bases to trimming and J lost 8 bases, with 4 bases between them. CDR3 in amino acids: CASSLPYSPLHF. The CDR3 coding sequence is TGTGCCAGCAGTTTACCCTATTCACCCCTCCACTTT.

The chain has TRBV4-1 and TRBJ1-5; TRBD1 is a possible D gene (6 bases). This CDR3 contains 16 residues. CDR1 and CDR2 from the germline V gene are MGHRA and YSYEKL. V gave up 4 bases and J gave up 6 bases, with 19 bases separating them. The CDR3 loop reads CASSRGQGSQGQPQHF. CDR3 sequence (DNA): TGCGCCAGCAGCCGGGGGCAAGGCTCCCAGGGTCAGCCCCAGCATTTT.

The chain is built from TRBV3-1 and TRBJ2-7; 8 bases align to TRBD1. Germline-derived CDR1 and CDR2 are LGHDT and YNNKEL (reference sequence). This CDR3 has 11 amino acids. Unmatched junction bases numbered 3, after V lost 4 bases and J lost 10 bases. In nucleotides, the CDR3 is TGTGCCAGCAGCCCCGGACAGGGTCAGTACTTC. This translates into CASSPGQGQYF.

The rearrangement uses TRBV12-3 or TRBV12-4 and TRBJ1-2; TRBD1 aligns across 8 bases. The CDR3 is made up of 14 amino acids. Trimming took 3 bases from V and 6 from J; bases not matched to a gene: 6. CDR3 in amino acids: CASSFGTGLNGYTF. The CDR3 bases are TGTGCCAGCAGTTTCGGGACAGGACTGAATGGCTACACCTTC.

This chain joins TRBV7-2 and TRBJ2-4, with unresolved D. V gave up 2 bases and J gave up 6 bases, with 8 bases separating them. Germline V gives CDR1 SGHTA, CDR2 FQGNSA. This CDR3 comprises 13 residues. The CDR3 protein is CASSLSTTNIQYF. In DNA, the CDR3 is TGTGCCAGCAGCTTAAGCACGACAAACATTCAGTACTTC.

The V gene is TRBV28, the J gene TRBJ2-1; no reliable D call. From germline, CDR1 is MDHEN and CDR2 SYDVKM. V lost 1 base and J 1 base, leaving 2 bases between the germline ends. The CDR3 is 13 amino acids. CDR3 loop: CASSLYSYNEQFF. CDR3 bases: TGTGCCAGCAGTTTATATTCCTACAATGAGCAGTTCTTC.

This clonotype was found a few times. The chain couples TRBV4-1 to TRBJ1-2, with 7 bases matching TRBD1. This CDR3 has 16 amino acids. Germline V gene data show CDR1 as MGHRA and CDR2 as YSYEKL. Germline trimming cut 5 bases from V and 5 bases from J; bases unmatched to any gene: 14. CDR3 bases: TGCGCCAGCAGCTTAGACAGGGATCCCTTTCGGTATGGCTACACCTTC. It is translated as CASSLDRDPFRYGYTF.

The chain has TRBV7-9 and TRBJ1-2; D might be TRBD1 (6 bases). With 1 base removed from V and 12 bases from J, the gap between germline ends came to 21 bases. The CDR3 runs 15 residues. The V gene's germline CDR1 is SEHNR and CDR2 FQNEAQ (reference sequence). The DNA of the CDR3 is TGTGCCAGCAGCTTAGAGAGCCCTGAACGGGGGCGGCACACCTTC. It is translated as CASSLESPERGRHTF.

The chain recombines TRBV5-1 with TRBJ2-7; TRBD2 aligns across 9 bases. CDR3 length: 15 residues. The V gene end was trimmed by 0 bases and the J gene end by 7 bases; junction bases not matched to a gene: 8. CDR1 is SGHRS and CDR2 is YFSETQ in the germline V gene. CDR3 sequence reads: CASSLVVAGVEEQYF. CDR3 sequence (DNA): TGCGCCAGCAGCTTGGTAGTAGCGGGAGTAGAAGAGCAGTACTTC.

This clonotype has a handful of counts. The chain recombines TRBV12-3 or TRBV12-4 with TRBJ1-2, with D tentatively TRBD1 (6 bases). Trimming pared 10 bases from V and 5 bases from J, leaving 20 bases between. CDR3 length: 14 residues. The DNA for the CDR3 is TGTGCCACCGTGAACTGGGACAAGACATATGGCTACACCTTC. It yields the protein CATVNWDKTYGYTF.

In its sample, this clonotype was seen many times. The chain couples TRBV28 to TRBJ1-2, with unresolved D. CDR3 length: 13 amino acids. CDR1 and CDR2 (germline): MDHEN, SYDVKM. V gave up 7 bases and J gave up 1 base, with 10 bases separating them. In DNA, the CDR3 is TGTGCCAGCAAGGTTCCTGGTAACTATGGCTACACCTTC. Its translation is CASKVPGNYGYTF.

V and J are TRBV5-5 and TRBJ2-4, with D unclear. Trimming stripped 1 base from V and 5 bases from J, with 7 bases between. This CDR3 region has 13 residues. Germline loops: CDR1 SGHKS, CDR2 YYEKEE (reference sequence). The CDR3 sequence is CASSLSQENIQYF. The DNA for the CDR3 is TGTGCCAGCAGCTTGTCCCAGGAAAACATTCAGTACTTC.

There are a few counts of this clonotype. The V and J genes are TRBV6-5 and TRBJ2-7; the match to TRBD1 covers 10 bases. The trim removed 4 bases at V and 4 bases at J, leaving 4 bases unmatched. Germline loops: CDR1 MNHEY, CDR2 SVGAGI. The CDR3 is 14 amino acids. The CDR3 spells CASSSRDRGYEQYF. The CDR3 nucleotides are TGTGCCAGCAGTTCCCGGGACAGGGGATACGAGCAGTACTTC.

This clonotype has a handful of counts. V usage is TRBV5-1 and J usage is TRBJ2-3, with 8 positions matching TRBD2. This CDR3 comprises 16 residues. The germline V gene encodes CDR1 SGHRS and CDR2 YFSETQ. The trim removed 0 bases at V and 2 bases at J, leaving 5 bases unmatched. CDR3 coding DNA: TGCGCCAGCAGCTTGGTTACGGGGGGGCCCACAGATACGCAGTATTTT. Translating it yields CASSLVTGGPTDTQYF.

This clonotype was detected only a few times. This chain connects TRBV7-2 to TRBJ1-2; no definite D call. There are 13 residues in the CDR3. Germline V gives CDR1 SGHTA, CDR2 FQGNSA. The V and J ends lost 10 bases and 4 bases respectively, with 16 bases between them. The CDR3 loop is CATSARKLYGYTF. CDR3 DNA sequence: TGTGCCACTAGCGCGCGGAAACTCTATGGCTACACCTTC.

This clonotype was found many times. The chain carries TRBV12-3 or TRBV12-4 and TRBJ1-2, with D maybe TRBD1 (6 bases). The V gene lost 5 bases and the J gene lost 6 bases, with 13 bases spanning the gap. There are 13 residues in the CDR3. The CDR3 loop reads CASSGSGGHGYTF. For the CDR3, the DNA is TGTGCCAGCAGTGGCAGTGGGGGCCATGGCTACACCTTC.

This clonotype was seen a single time. The chain joins TRBV5-4 to TRBJ2-5, with TRBD2 matching over 10 bases. Germline-derived CDR1 and CDR2 are SGHNT and YYREEE (reference sequence). This CDR3 comprises 20 residues. V was pared by 3 bases and J by 5 bases, with 22 bases of the junction left unmatched. CDR3 amino acids: CASSSVLGPGLAPEGETQYF. CDR3 nucleotide sequence: TGTGCCAGCAGCTCTGTTCTTGGACCGGGACTAGCGCCCGAAGGGGAGACCCAGTACTTC.